The TCR beta chain described here comes from a study of blood T cell repertoires in COVID-19. The overall study: COVID-19 samples, acute and convalescent, were from the United States, Italy and Spain. Sources were T cells, B-cell-depleted T cells, or PBMCs; the material itself was cDNA or gDNA.

Authors' analysis steps: By means of reference gene primer amplification, nucleated cell counts were estimated. The repertoire was sequenced with immunoSEQ multiplex PCR; TCRdb's copy has only in-frame clones and lacks some. D and trimming were read from the DNA, whereas the V and J calls and clone size are those reported in that table. This table holds 10,000 to 15,000 clones, around 82% found once. V lost 3 bases and J lost 1, with 9 bases in between. Germline loops: CDR1 MDHEN, CDR2 SYDVKM. The CDR3 loop spans 14 amino acids. The V and J genes are TRBV28 and TRBJ1-1; D gene ambiguous. The sequenced material came from peripheral blood. The TCR sequence derives from a human donor in a cohort sampled during active COVID-19. The CDR3 nucleotides are TGTGCCAGCAGTTTGACTAGGCGGAACACTGAAGCTTTCTTT. Translated: CASSLTRRNTEAFF.